Listed below are T cell receptor beta chains from one sample, sequenced in a study of T cell responses to AZD1222 COVID-19 vaccine. Produced via immunoSEQ multiplex PCR; TCRdb's table is partial and in-frame only. The sample comprises about 150,000 clones, more than 85% of which are singletons, and roughly 9% rests with the top ten. The input for sequencing was peripheral blood, taken on day 0 of AZD1222 vaccination. Receptors originate from an adult in good health. Each CDR3 is given with its conserved first and last residue. The D gene is left open where the match is weak. The size field is filled for only some rows; it gives once, few, many or a size class.

D gene: TRBD1; V gene: TRBV9; clone size: -; J gene: TRBJ1-2; CDR3 DNA: TGTGCCAGCAGCGACAACAGGGGGAACTATGGCTACACCTTC; CDR3 protein: CASSDNRGNYGYTF
D gene: -; V gene: TRBV30; clone size: -; J gene: TRBJ1-1; CDR3 DNA: TGTGCCTGGGTAGGGTACACTGAAGCTTTCTTT; CDR3 protein: CAWVGYTEAFF
D gene: -; V gene: TRBV30; clone size: -; J gene: TRBJ1-2; CDR3 DNA: TGTGCCTGTTACGGGGATGGCTACACCTTC; CDR3 protein: CACYGDGYTF
D gene: -; V gene: TRBV19; clone size: -; J gene: TRBJ1-2; CDR3 DNA: TGTGCCAGTAGTATAGGGGGGAACTATGGCTACACCTTC; CDR3 protein: CASSIGGNYGYTF
D gene: -; V gene: TRBV15; clone size: once; J gene: TRBJ1-4; CDR3 DNA: TGTGCCACCAGCCGGCAGGGTGAAAAACTGTTTTTT; CDR3 protein: CATSRQGEKLFF
D gene: -; V gene: TRBV9; clone size: -; J gene: TRBJ1-1; CDR3 DNA: TGTGCCAGCAGCGTAGAGGAGGGCTGGACTGAAGCTTTCTTT; CDR3 protein: CASSVEEGWTEAFF
D gene: TRBD1; V gene: TRBV7-2; clone size: -; J gene: TRBJ2-1; CDR3 DNA: TGTGCCAGCAGCTTAGTTCGGACAGGGGTTGGGTCCTACAATGAGCAGTTCTTC; CDR3 protein: CASSLVRTGVGSYNEQFF
D gene: -; V gene: TRBV3-1/TRBV3-2; clone size: -; J gene: TRBJ2-1; CDR3 DNA: TGTGCCAGCAGCCAAGTGGAGGGGAAGCAGTTCTTC; CDR3 protein: CASSQVEGKQFF
D gene: -; V gene: TRBV5-3; clone size: -; J gene: TRBJ1-1; CDR3 DNA: TGTGCCAGAAGCTTGTGGGGAGGTATCACTGAAGCTTTCTTT; CDR3 protein: CARSLWGGITEAFF
D gene: -; V gene: TRBV6-4; clone size: -; J gene: TRBJ1-1; CDR3 DNA: TGTGCCAGCAGTGAAGTCATGAACACTGAAGCTTTCTTT; CDR3 protein: CASSEVMNTEAFF
D gene: -; V gene: TRBV5-1; clone size: -; J gene: TRBJ1-1; CDR3 DNA: TGCGCCAGCAGCGGGGGACTTGGGGGAAACACTGAAGCTTTCTTT; CDR3 protein: CASSGGLGGNTEAFF
D gene: -; V gene: TRBV2; clone size: -; J gene: TRBJ2-5; CDR3 DNA: TGTGCCAGCAGTGCCGCCCCCCGGACCCAGTACTTC; CDR3 protein: CASSAAPRTQYF
D gene: -; V gene: TRBV4-1; clone size: -; J gene: TRBJ2-3; CDR3 DNA: TGCGCCAGCAGCCAATTGGATACGCAGTATTTT; CDR3 protein: CASSQLDTQYF
D gene: -; V gene: TRBV7-9; clone size: -; J gene: TRBJ2-3; CDR3 DNA: TGTGCCAGCAGCTCCCACATGGGCCCGACGGTGACAGATACGCAGTATTTT; CDR3 protein: CASSSHMGPTVTDTQYF
D gene: -; V gene: TRBV19; clone size: -; J gene: TRBJ1-1; CDR3 DNA: TGTGCCAGTAGCATTCCAGGGCGGAACACTGAAGCTTTCTTT; CDR3 protein: CASSIPGRNTEAFF
D gene: -; V gene: TRBV7-9; clone size: -; J gene: TRBJ1-6; CDR3 DNA: TGTGCCAGCAGCTCGATGGGATCCTATAATTCACCCCTCCACTTT; CDR3 protein: CASSSMGSYNSPLHF
D gene: TRBD1; V gene: TRBV5-5; clone size: once; J gene: TRBJ2-3; CDR3 DNA: TGTGCCAGCAGCTTAGGGGACAGGGATGCAGATACGCAGTATTTT; CDR3 protein: CASSLGDRDADTQYF
D gene: -; V gene: TRBV19; clone size: -; J gene: TRBJ1-4; CDR3 DNA: TGTGCCAGTAGTATTGGCAGAACTAATGAAAAACTGTTTTTT; CDR3 protein: CASSIGRTNEKLFF
D gene: -; V gene: TRBV4-3; clone size: -; J gene: TRBJ1-6; CDR3 DNA: TGCGCCAGCAGCCAGGGGGCGAGGGATTCACCCCTCCACTTT; CDR3 protein: CASSQGARDSPLHF
D gene: -; V gene: TRBV7-9; clone size: few; J gene: TRBJ2-1; CDR3 DNA: TGTGCCAGCAGCTTCGGCGGGACCCACTCCTACAATGAGCAGTTCTTC; CDR3 protein: CASSFGGTHSYNEQFF
D gene: TRBD2; V gene: TRBV5-4; clone size: -; J gene: TRBJ2-5; CDR3 DNA: TGTGCCAGCAGCTTGATCGGGGGGGCCCGGGAGACCCAGTACTTC; CDR3 protein: CASSLIGGARETQYF
D gene: TRBD1; V gene: TRBV2; clone size: -; J gene: TRBJ2-1; CDR3 DNA: TGTGCCAGCAGTCGGACAGGGGCCTTCTACAATGAGCAGTTCTTC; CDR3 protein: CASSRTGAFYNEQFF
D gene: -; V gene: TRBV28; clone size: -; J gene: TRBJ2-1; CDR3 DNA: TGTGCCAGCAGTTTGGGGGCTCACTACAATGAGCAGTTCTTC; CDR3 protein: CASSLGAHYNEQFF
D gene: -; V gene: TRBV18; clone size: -; J gene: TRBJ1-1; CDR3 DNA: TGTGCCAGCTCACCTGGAATGGGGGGGGAGACTGAAGCTTTCTTT; CDR3 protein: CASSPGMGGETEAFF
D gene: -; V gene: TRBV2; clone size: -; J gene: TRBJ1-6; CDR3 DNA: TGTGCCAGCAGTTCCCGACCGAGGACACCCCTCCACTTT; CDR3 protein: CASSSRPRTPLHF